These 27 T cell receptor beta chains were sequenced from one sample in a study of T cell repertoires in cytomegalovirus infection. Via MiXCR, TCRdb re-called the reads, giving one row per CDR3 protein. The repertoire holds some 800,000 distinct CDR3 sequences, with under 35% as singletons. Which antigens these TCRs recognize remains unknown. Sequencing was performed on cultured CD8+ T cells from PBMCs, taken from culture after CMV antigen stimulation. Every receptor here comes from a human donor in good health (CMV status not recorded). Some clones in this sample may be carry-over from other donors' samples.

This clonotype was detected a few times. The rearrangement uses TRBV28 and TRBJ1-1; TRBD1 matches 10 bases. In germline, CDR1 is MDHEN, CDR2 SYDVKM. The CDR3 is 15 amino acids. V was pared by 4 bases and J by 6 bases, with 8 bases of the junction left unmatched. The CDR3 spells CASSSRTGGRPEAFF. The CDR3, as DNA: TGTGCCAGCAGTTCTCGGACAGGGGGTAGACCTGAAGCTTTCTTT.

The chain carries TRBV6-5 and TRBJ1-6; tentatively, D is TRBD1 (6 bases). Germline CDR1 MNHEY, CDR2 SVGAGI. The CDR3 length is 19 residues. The ends were cut back, 0 bases at V and 8 bases at J, with 23 bases in the middle. The CDR3 spells CASSYSIWLVQGEDSPLHF. The CDR3 DNA is TGTGCCAGCAGTTACTCGATCTGGCTTGTACAGGGAGAGGATTCACCCCTCCACTTT.

The sample holds a few counts of this clonotype. The V call is TRBV24-1, the J call TRBJ1-5; 8 bases map to TRBD1. This CDR3 comprises 17 residues. The J segment lost 7 bases and the V segment lost 1 base, leaving 11 bases of the junction unmatched. Germline loops: CDR1 KGHDR, CDR2 SFDVKD. The CDR3 DNA reads TGTGCCACCAGTGATTTCCCCGGACAGGGCGAGGGACAGCCCCAGCATTTT. Encoded protein: CATSDFPGQGEGQPQHF.

This clonotype was counted only a few times. This sequence joins TRBV4-1 and TRBJ2-5; D ambiguous. The CDR3 is made up of 13 amino acids. V was cut by 3 bases and J by 5 bases, with 10 bases left in between. In germline, CDR1 is MGHRA, CDR2 YSYEKL. The chain's CDR3 is CASSQVIGETQYF. CDR3 nucleotides: TGCGCCAGCAGCCAGGTCATCGGGGAGACCCAGTACTTC.

The chain carries TRBV24-1 and TRBJ2-5; tentative D call: TRBD1 (6 bases). There are 14 residues in the CDR3. In germline, CDR1 is KGHDR, CDR2 SFDVKD. V shed 4 bases and J shed 5 bases, with 13 bases lying between them. CDR3 residues: CATSDFARGETQYF. The CDR3 coding sequence is TGTGCCACCAGTGACTTTGCGAGGGGGGAGACCCAGTACTTC.

In its sample, this clonotype was seen a few times. The V and J genes are TRBV11-2 and TRBJ1-2; 8 nucleotides align to TRBD1. This CDR3 region has 15 residues. CDR1 is SGHAT, CDR2 FQNNGV, per germline. With 5 bases clipped from V and 10 bases from J, the junction kept 15 bases outside the gene matches. The CDR3 spells CASSPSGQGGWTYTF. The CDR3 nucleotides read TGTGCCAGCAGCCCGTCAGGACAGGGAGGTTGGACCTACACCTTC. The whole variable domain, filled in from reference TRBV11-2 and TRBJ1-2, reads EAGVAQSPRYKIIEKRQSVAFWCNPISGHATLYWYQQILGQGPKLLIQFQNNGVVDDSQLPKDRFSAERLKGVDSTLKIQPAKLEDSAVYLCASSPSGQGGWTYTFGSGTRLTVV.

This clonotype was seen a handful of times. The chain employs TRBV7-6 and TRBJ1-2; TRBD1 aligns across 9 bases. Germline V lookup: CDR1 SGHVS, CDR2 FNYEAQ. V lost 1 base and J lost 5; bases outside the gene matches: 2. The CDR3 contains 14 residues. The CDR3 coding sequence is TGTGCCAGCAGCTTAGACAGGGGGCCGTATGGCTACACCTTC. Protein sequence: CASSLDRGPYGYTF.

This clonotype was seen a few times. The rearrangement links TRBV19 to TRBJ2-1; D is ambiguous. Germline CDR1 and CDR2: LNHDA and SQIVND (reference sequence). The CDR3 is made up of 14 amino acids. Between the trimmed V and J ends, which lost 3 bases and 3 bases, there was a span of 9 bases. CDR3 loop: CASSINSYYNEQFF. The CDR3 region has the DNA TGTGCCAGTAGTATTAACAGCTACTACAATGAGCAGTTCTTC.

The chain couples TRBV28 to TRBJ2-3; 9 bases are shared with TRBD1. CDR1 and CDR2 (germline): MDHEN, SYDVKM. Unmatched junction bases numbered 12, after V lost 6 bases and J lost 2 bases. The length of the CDR3 is 17 residues. CDR3 residues: CASSLDGTGSSTDTQYF. As DNA, the CDR3 is TGTGCCAGCAGCCTCGATGGGACAGGGAGTTCCACAGATACGCAGTATTTT.

The chain recombines TRBV2 with TRBJ2-3; TRBD1 aligns across 8 bases. Trimming cost V 9 bases and J 0 bases; bases outside gene matches: 2. This CDR3 is 13 amino acids long. The germline V gene encodes CDR1 SNHLY and CDR2 FYNNEI. CDR3 in amino acids: CARDRGSTDTQYF. CDR3 nucleotides: TGTGCCAGAGACAGGGGAAGCACAGATACGCAGTATTTT.

This rearrangement joins TRBV6-6 to TRBJ2-7; D may be TRBD2 (5 bases). This CDR3 has 11 amino acids. The germline gives CDR1 MNHNY, CDR2 SVGAGI (reference sequence). The CDR3 protein is CASSSPGKLVV. The CDR3 region has the DNA TGTGCCAGCAGTTCCCCGGGAAAACTCGTAGTC.

The chain carries TRBV5-6 and TRBJ1-1, with D maybe TRBD1 (6 bases). The CDR3 has 11 amino acids. With 6 bases removed from V and 8 bases from J, the gap between germline ends came to 11 bases. The germline CDR1 and CDR2 sequences are SGHDT and YYEEEE. The CDR3 coding sequence is TGTGCCAGCACCTGGGGGACAGAAGCTTTCTTT. Its translation: CASTWGTEAFF.

Points on this clonotype: It is unclear where the CDR3 begins or ends on the DNA, so no DNA is shown, and the CDR3 is as TCRdb lists it. This chain links TRBV29-1 with TRBJ2-1; the table's D call, TRBD1, was not checked against the DNA. Including both end residues, the CDR3 is 15 amino acids long. Germline V gene data show CDR1 as SQVTM and CDR2 as ANQGSEA. CDR3 sequence reads: CSVDPRVSLYNEQFF.

This clonotype was seen more than once but under ten times. The V call is TRBV6-6, the J call TRBJ1-5, with TRBD1 matching over 9 bases. CDR3 length: 18 residues. Trimming cost V 0 bases and J 7 bases; bases outside gene matches: 13. Germline assignment: CDR1 MNHNY and CDR2 SVGAGI (reference sequence). The CDR3 loop is CASSYSKRPGTGKQPQHF. The CDR3 DNA reads TGTGCCAGCAGTTACTCGAAACGTCCAGGGACAGGGAAACAGCCCCAGCATTTT.

The gene calls are TRBV29-1 and TRBJ1-2; D is unresolved. This CDR3 has 11 residues. Per the germline V gene, CDR1 is SQVTM and CDR2 is ANQGSEA. With 4 bases removed from V and 7 bases from J, the gap between germline ends came to 10 bases. CDR3: CSVANRVGYTF. The CDR3 DNA follows: TGCAGCGTTGCTAATAGGGTTGGCTACACCTTC.

The genes are TRBV2 and TRBJ2-5, with a weak D call TRBD2 (5 bases). This CDR3 has 16 amino acids. The V end was cut by 1 base, the J end by 0 bases, with 12 bases between. CDR1 SNHLY and CDR2 FYNNEI come from the germline V gene. The CDR3 spells CASSEGRRTYQETQYF. The DNA of the CDR3 is TGTGCCAGCAGTGAAGGGAGGAGGACGTACCAAGAGACCCAGTACTTC. Looking up the rest from reference TRBV2 and TRBJ2-5 gives the full variable domain: EPEVTQTPSHQVTQMGQEVILRCVPISNHLYFYWYRQILGQKVEFLVSFYNNEISEKSEIFDDQFSVERPDGSNFTLKIRSTKLEDSAMYFCASSEGRRTYQETQYFGPGTRLLVL.

Only a few counts were recorded for this clonotype. The chain links TRBV12-3 or TRBV12-4 to TRBJ1-2; D is unresolved. This CDR3 has 15 amino acids. The germline V and J ends were trimmed by 2 bases and 6 bases, with 16 bases remaining between them. In DNA form, the CDR3 reads TGTGCCAGCAGTTTATTGAGCCCGACCGGTAATGGCTACACCTTC. Amino acid sequence: CASSLLSPTGNGYTF.

In its sample, this clonotype was seen a few times. The chain has TRBV6-6 and TRBJ2-1; D is ambiguous. The germline CDR1 and CDR2 sequences are MNHNY and SVGAGI (reference sequence). The CDR3 covers 11 residues. V was trimmed by 6 bases and J by 10 bases, leaving 10 bases between them. The CDR3 nucleotides read TGTGCCAGCAGCCCCTCTTTGGAGCAGTTCTTC. Translation: CASSPSLEQFF.

This clonotype was recorded once. A single base separates this from a much larger clone, so it may be a read error. The J gene is TRBJ1-5, the V gene TRBV7-6; 8 bases agree with TRBD2. The J call may not be correct, given that the DNA end is closer to TRBJ2-3. This CDR3 region has 13 residues. Germline lookup yields CDR1 SGHVS and CDR2 FNYEAQ. The CDR3 bases are TGTGCCAGCAGCACGGGGGGGGGTCAGCCCCAGTATTTT. It is translated as CASSTGGGQPQYF.

A few counts support this clonotype. The chain combines TRBV7-9 with TRBJ2-5; 11 positions match TRBD1. V shed 5 bases and J 5 bases; nucleotides not matched to a gene: 10. The CDR3 is 16 amino acids. CDR1 is SEHNR, CDR2 FQNEAQ, per germline (reference sequence). The CDR3 loop is CASSPPDRGLMETQYF. CDR3 nucleotides: TGTGCCAGCAGCCCGCCGGACAGGGGGCTAATGGAGACCCAGTACTTC. Using reference TRBV7-9 and TRBJ2-5 for the parts outside the CDR3, the full variable domain is DTGVSQNPRHKITKRGQNVTFRCDPISEHNRLYWYRQTLGQGPEFLTYFQNEAQLEKSRLLSDRFSAERPKGSFSTLEIQRTEQGDSAMYLCASSPPDRGLMETQYFGPGTRLLVL.

This clonotype has more than one count but fewer than ten. The chain's CDR3 is CASSQDRGGAAGELFF. As DNA, the CDR3 is TGTGCCAGCAGCCAAGACAGGGGGGGGGCCGCCGGGGAGCTGTTTTTT. This chain joins TRBV4-2 and TRBJ2-2; tentatively, D is TRBD1 or TRBD2 (7 bases each). The CDR3 has 16 residues. Trimming removed 0 bases at V and 6 bases at J, with 14 bases between. Germline values: CDR1 LGHNA, CDR2 YNFKEQ.

This clonotype was counted many times. The chain carries TRBV7-8 and TRBJ2-3; the match to TRBD2 covers 9 bases. V lost 4 bases, J lost 2 bases, and 4 bases stayed unmatched. CDR1 is SGHVS, CDR2 FQNEAQ, per germline. CDR3 size: 15 residues. The CDR3 nucleotides read TGTGCCAGCAGCTATCCTAGCGGGGTCACAGATACGCAGTATTTT. Its protein product is CASSYPSGVTDTQYF.

This clonotype was counted at least ten times. The CDR3 DNA reads TGTGCCAGTAGTAGGTCCTATTTACATGGTAACGAGCAGTACGTC. It is translated as CASSRSYLHGNEQYV. The chain uses TRBV19 and TRBJ2-7; D call uncertain. The CDR3 runs 15 residues. The germline V gene has CDR1 LNHDA and CDR2 SQIVND (reference sequence). Between the trimmed V and J ends, which lost 4 bases and 5 bases, there was a span of 18 bases.

The chain couples TRBV15 to TRBJ1-2; D possibly corresponds to TRBD1 (5 bases). This CDR3 is built from 17 residues. V gave up 4 bases and J gave up 8 bases, with 26 bases separating them. From germline, CDR1 is LNHNV and CDR2 YYDKDF (reference sequence). CDR3: CATSTSGTARRSTGYTF. Written as DNA, the CDR3 is TGTGCCACCAGCACCTCCGGGACGGCCCGAAGAAGTACCGGCTACACCTTC.

This clonotype turned up a few times. CDR3 region: CASSDGPGDTEAFF. The CDR3 coding sequence is TGTGCCAGCAGCGATGGACCGGGCGACACTGAAGCTTTCTTT. The gene calls are TRBV7-6 and TRBJ1-1; the D is unclear. Germline values: CDR1 SGHVS, CDR2 FNYEAQ. The CDR3 is 14 amino acids. Between the trimmed V and J ends, which lost 5 bases and 3 bases, there was a span of 13 bases.

The chain links TRBV6-1 to TRBJ2-5, with TRBD1 identical over 10 bases. V lost 5 bases to trimming and J lost 2 bases; unmatched junction nucleotides: 8. The V gene's germline CDR1 is MNHNS and CDR2 SASEGT. The CDR3 is 16 amino acids. For the CDR3, the DNA is TGTGCCAGCAGTCCCCGGACAGGGGGGACTCAAGAGACCCAGTACTTC. This encodes CASSPRTGGTQETQYF.

This clonotype was counted a few times. The chain recombines TRBV12-3 or TRBV12-4 with TRBJ1-2, with TRBD1 matching over 7 bases. Germline trimming cut 6 bases from V and 6 bases from J; bases unmatched to any gene: 4. The CDR3 is 12 residues long. The CDR3 loop is CASSRTGDGYTF. The CDR3 nucleotides are TGTGCCAGCAGCCGAACAGGGGATGGCTACACCTTC.